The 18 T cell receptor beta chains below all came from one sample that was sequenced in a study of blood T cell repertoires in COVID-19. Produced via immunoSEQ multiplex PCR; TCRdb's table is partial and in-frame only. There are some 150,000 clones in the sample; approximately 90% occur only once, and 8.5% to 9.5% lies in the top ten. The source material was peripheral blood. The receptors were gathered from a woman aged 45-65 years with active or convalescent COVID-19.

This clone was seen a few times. CDR3 sequence (DNA): TGTGCCAGCAGCCAAGATGGGGGGGGCACAGATACGCAGTATTTT. Amino acid sequence: CASSQDGGGTDTQYF. The chain carries TRBV4-2 and TRBJ2-3; 7 bases line up with TRBD2. The length of the CDR3 is 15 residues. The germline CDR1 and CDR2 sequences are LGHNA and YNFKEQ. V shed 0 bases and J 1 base; nucleotides not matched to a gene: 1.

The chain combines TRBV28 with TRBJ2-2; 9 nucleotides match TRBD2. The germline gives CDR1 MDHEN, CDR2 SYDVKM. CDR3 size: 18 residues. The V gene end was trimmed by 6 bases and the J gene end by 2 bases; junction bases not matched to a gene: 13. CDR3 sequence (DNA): TGTGCCAGCAGGGGGGTGACTAGCGGTACCATTAACACCGGGGAGCTGTTTTTT. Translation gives CASRGVTSGTINTGELFF.

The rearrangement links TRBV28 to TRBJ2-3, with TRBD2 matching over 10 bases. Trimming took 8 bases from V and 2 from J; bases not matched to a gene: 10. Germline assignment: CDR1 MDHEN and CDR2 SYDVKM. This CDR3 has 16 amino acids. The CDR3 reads CASELRLAGVTDTQYF. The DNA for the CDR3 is TGTGCCAGCGAACTTAGACTAGCGGGCGTCACAGATACGCAGTATTTT.

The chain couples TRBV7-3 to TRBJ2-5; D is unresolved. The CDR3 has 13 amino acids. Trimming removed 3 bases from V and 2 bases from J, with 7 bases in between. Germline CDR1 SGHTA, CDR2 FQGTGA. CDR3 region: CASSFRLQETQYF. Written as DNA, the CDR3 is TGTGCCAGCAGCTTCCGACTGCAAGAGACCCAGTACTTC. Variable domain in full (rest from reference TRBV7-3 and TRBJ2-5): GAGVSQTPSNKVTEKGKYVELRCDPISGHTALYWYRQSLGQGPEFLIYFQGTGAADDSGLPNDRFFAVRPEGSVSTLKIQRTERGDSAVYLCASSFRLQETQYFGPGTRLLVL.

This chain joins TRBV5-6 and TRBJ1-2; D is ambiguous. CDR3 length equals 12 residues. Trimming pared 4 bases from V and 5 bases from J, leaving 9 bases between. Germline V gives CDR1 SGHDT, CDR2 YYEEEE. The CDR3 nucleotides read TGTGCCAGCAGCGGACTTCTATATGGCTACACCTTC. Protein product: CASSGLLYGYTF. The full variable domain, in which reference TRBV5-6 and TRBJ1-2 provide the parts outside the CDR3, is DAGVTQSPTHLIKTRGQQVTLRCSPKSGHDTVSWYQQALGQGPQFIFQYYEEEERQRGNFPDRFSGHQFPNYSSELNVNALLLGDSALYLCASSGLLYGYTFGSGTRLTVV.

CDR3 DNA sequence: TGTGCCAGCAGCTTAAGGCGCAGGGGCACCGGGGAGCTGTTTTTT. This gives the protein CASSLRRRGTGELFF. The chain joins TRBV7-2 to TRBJ2-2; possible D gene TRBD1, 6 bases. Trimming took 2 bases from V and 4 from J, leaving 11 bases between them. Looked up from germline, CDR1 is SGHTA and CDR2 is FQGNSA. The CDR3 spans 15 residues.

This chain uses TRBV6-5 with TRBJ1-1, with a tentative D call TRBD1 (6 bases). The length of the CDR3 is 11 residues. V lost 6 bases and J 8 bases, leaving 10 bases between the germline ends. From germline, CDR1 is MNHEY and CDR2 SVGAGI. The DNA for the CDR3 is TGTGCCAGCAGCTCCGGGACAGAAGCTTTCTTT. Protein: CASSSGTEAFF.

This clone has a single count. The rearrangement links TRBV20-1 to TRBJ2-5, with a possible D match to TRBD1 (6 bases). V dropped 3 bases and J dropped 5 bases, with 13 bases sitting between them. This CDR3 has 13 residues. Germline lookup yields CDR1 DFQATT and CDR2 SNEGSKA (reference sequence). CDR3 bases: TGCAGTGCTAGTCAGGGGCCCCGGGAGACCCAGTACTTC. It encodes CSASQGPRETQYF.

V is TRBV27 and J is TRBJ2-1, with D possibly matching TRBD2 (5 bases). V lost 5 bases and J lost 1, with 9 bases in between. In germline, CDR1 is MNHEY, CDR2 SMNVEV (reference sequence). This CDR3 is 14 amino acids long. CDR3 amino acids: CASSQGLSYNEQFF. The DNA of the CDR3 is TGTGCCAGCAGTCAAGGACTGTCCTACAATGAGCAGTTCTTC.

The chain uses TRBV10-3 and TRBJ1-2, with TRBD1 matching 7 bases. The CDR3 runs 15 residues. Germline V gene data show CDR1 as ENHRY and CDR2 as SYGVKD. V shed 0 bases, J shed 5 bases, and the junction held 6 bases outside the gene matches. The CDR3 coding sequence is TGTGCCATCAGTGAGTCACGGACAGGACGTTATGGCTACACCTTC. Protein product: CAISESRTGRYGYTF.

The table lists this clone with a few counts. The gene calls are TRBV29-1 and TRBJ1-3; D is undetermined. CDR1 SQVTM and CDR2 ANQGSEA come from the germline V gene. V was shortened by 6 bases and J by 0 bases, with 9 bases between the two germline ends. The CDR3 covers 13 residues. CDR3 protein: CSVISVSGNTIYF. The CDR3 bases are TGCAGCGTGATTTCGGTCTCTGGAAACACCATATATTTT.

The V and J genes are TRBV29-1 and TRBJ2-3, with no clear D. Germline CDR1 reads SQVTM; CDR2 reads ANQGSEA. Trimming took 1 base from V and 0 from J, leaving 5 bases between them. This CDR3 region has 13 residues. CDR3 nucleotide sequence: TGCAGCGTTGAAGCCTTTAGCACAGATACGCAGTATTTT. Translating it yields CSVEAFSTDTQYF.

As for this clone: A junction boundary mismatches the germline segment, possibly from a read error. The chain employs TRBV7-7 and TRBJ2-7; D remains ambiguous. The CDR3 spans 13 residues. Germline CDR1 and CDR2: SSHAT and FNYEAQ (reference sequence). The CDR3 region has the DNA TGTGCTAGCAGCTTAGGATTGCGGAACGAGCAGTACTTC. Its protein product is CASSLGLRNEQYF. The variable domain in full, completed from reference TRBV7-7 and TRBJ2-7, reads GAGVSQSPRYKVTKRGQDVTLRCDPISSHATLYWYQQALGQGPEFLTYFNYEAQPDKSGLPSDRFSAERPEGSISTLTIQRTEQRDSAMYRCASSLGLRNEQYFGPGTRLTVT.

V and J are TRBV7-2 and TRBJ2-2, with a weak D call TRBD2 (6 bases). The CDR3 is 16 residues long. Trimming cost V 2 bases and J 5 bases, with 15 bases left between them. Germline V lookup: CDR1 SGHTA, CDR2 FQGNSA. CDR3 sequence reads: CASSLIGGDGTGELFF. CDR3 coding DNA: TGTGCCAGCAGCTTAATCGGGGGAGATGGGACCGGGGAGCTGTTTTTT.

As DNA, the CDR3 is TGTGCCAGCACCCCCGGGGGGGTGAGTGAAAAACTGTTTTTT. Amino acids: CASTPGGVSEKLFF. The J gene is TRBJ1-4, the V gene TRBV3-1 (or the pseudogene TRBV3-2), with D possibly TRBD1 on 5 matching bases. V lost 7 bases and J lost 7, with 16 bases in between. In germline, CDR1 is LGHDT, CDR2 YNNKEL (reference sequence). The CDR3 runs to 14 residues.

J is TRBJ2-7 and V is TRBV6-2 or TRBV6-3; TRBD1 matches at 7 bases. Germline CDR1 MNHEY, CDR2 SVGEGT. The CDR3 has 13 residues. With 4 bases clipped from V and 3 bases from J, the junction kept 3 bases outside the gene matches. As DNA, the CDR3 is TGTGCCAGCAGTTCAACAGGGGACTACGAGCAGTACTTC. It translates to CASSSTGDYEQYF.

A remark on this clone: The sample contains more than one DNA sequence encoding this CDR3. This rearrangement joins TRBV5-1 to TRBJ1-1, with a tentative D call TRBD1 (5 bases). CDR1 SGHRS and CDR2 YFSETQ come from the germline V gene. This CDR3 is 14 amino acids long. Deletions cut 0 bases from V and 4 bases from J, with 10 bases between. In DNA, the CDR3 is TGCGCCAGCAGCTTGGGAGCGGGGACCACTGAAGCTTTCTTT. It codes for CASSLGAGTTEAFF.

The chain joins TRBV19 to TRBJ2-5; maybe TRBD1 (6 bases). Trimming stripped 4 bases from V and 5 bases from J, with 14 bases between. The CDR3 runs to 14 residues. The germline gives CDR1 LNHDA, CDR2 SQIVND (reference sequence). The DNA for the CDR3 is TGTGCCAGTAGTAGGGAACAGGGTCGGGAGACCCAGTACTTC. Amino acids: CASSREQGRETQYF.